Below, 10 T cell receptor beta chains from the same sample are listed, as sequenced in a study of cytomegalovirus exposure and HLA in healthy donors. Assay used: immunoSEQ multiplex PCR; TCRdb lists only in-frame clones, some missing. The data contain some 76,000 clones, around 94% of them singletons. The sample consisted of PBMCs. These receptors originate from a young woman in good health and CMV-seropositive.

This clone has a handful of counts. Germline and junction disagree at one end, which may indicate a read error. The CDR3 DNA sequence: TGCGCCAGCAGCCAAGATTTTCCGGTCTTT. Translation: CASSQDFPVF. J is TRBJ1-1 and V is TRBV4-3; D not resolved. Germline CDR1 reads LGHNA; CDR2 reads YSLEER. CDR3 size: 10 residues.

The V gene is TRBV11-3, the J gene TRBJ1-4; no clear D. The CDR3 consists of 17 residues. Germline CDR1 reads SGHNT; CDR2 reads YENEEA. Trimming left V 1 base short and J 0 bases short, with 12 bases between. The CDR3 DNA sequence: TGTGCCAGCAGCTTAGGAGGCTACGCCGCAACTAATGAAAAACTGTTTTTT. The encoded protein is CASSLGGYAATNEKLFF.

The chain links TRBV28 to TRBJ2-7, with unresolved D. Germline assignment: CDR1 MDHEN and CDR2 SYDVKM. CDR3 length equals 12 residues. V was pared by 2 bases and J by 2 bases, with 4 bases between. This CDR3 reads CASSLNTYEQYF. For the CDR3, the DNA is TGTGCCAGCAGTTTAAATACCTACGAGCAGTACTTC. Full variable domain (outside the CDR3, taken from reference TRBV28 and TRBJ2-7): DVKVTQSSRYLVKRTGEKVFLECVQDMDHENMFWYRQDPGLGLRLIYFSYDVKMKEKGDIPEGYSVSREKKERFSLILESASTNQTSMYLCASSLNTYEQYFGPGTRLTVT.

V gene TRBV5-4 combines with J gene TRBJ1-6; 10 positions match TRBD1. Trimming cost V 5 bases and J 7 bases; bases outside gene matches: 3. CDR1 is SGHNT, CDR2 YYREEE, per germline (reference sequence). This CDR3 comprises 14 residues. The CDR3 sequence: CASSLGQGNSPLHF. The CDR3 DNA follows: TGTGCCAGCAGTCTGGGACAGGGGAATTCACCCCTCCACTTT.

The chain has TRBV4-1 and TRBJ2-5, with 8 bases aligning to TRBD2. The CDR3 has 15 residues. With 5 bases clipped from V and 4 bases from J, the junction kept 9 bases outside the gene matches. Germline values: CDR1 MGHRA, CDR2 YSYEKL. As DNA, the CDR3 is TGCGCCAGCAGCTACCGTTATCTAGCGGGAGAGACCCAGTACTTC. Translating gives CASSYRYLAGETQYF.

This clone is a singleton in its sample. The rearrangement joins TRBV11-2 to TRBJ2-3; D call uncertain. The germline CDR1 and CDR2 sequences are SGHAT and FQNNGV. V lost 6 bases, J lost 0 bases, and 10 bases lay in between. The CDR3 contains 14 residues. The CDR3 spells CASSLLGSTDTQYF. The DNA for the CDR3 is TGTGCCAGCAGTCTCCTCGGGAGCACAGATACGCAGTATTTT.

This chain links TRBV5-6 with TRBJ2-1; D ambiguous. The CDR3 sequence is 14 residues long. Between the trimmed V and J ends, which lost 2 bases and 3 bases, there was a span of 9 bases. CDR1 is SGHDT, CDR2 YYEEEE, per germline. CDR3 in DNA: TGTGCCAGCAGCTTTTACTACCTCTACAATGAGCAGTTCTTC. Translated, it gives CASSFYYLYNEQFF.

This chain connects TRBV28 to TRBJ2-3; TRBD2 agrees at 8 bases. Looked up from germline, CDR1 is MDHEN and CDR2 is SYDVKM. V was pared by 6 bases and J by 0 bases, with 11 bases of the junction left unmatched. The CDR3 has 17 amino acids. CDR3 in amino acids: CASSAPNRGGSTDTQYF. The CDR3 DNA reads TGTGCCAGCAGCGCCCCGAACCGGGGGGGTAGCACAGATACGCAGTATTTT.

This clone was observed once. The chain couples TRBV7-2 to TRBJ2-3, with TRBD2 as a possible D gene (5 bases). The germline V gene encodes CDR1 SGHTA and CDR2 FQGNSA. There are 13 residues in the CDR3. The V end lost 5 bases, the J end lost 4 bases, and 10 bases lay between the germline ends. CDR3 region: CASSTGIPDTQYF. The CDR3 DNA reads as TGTGCCAGCAGCACCGGGATTCCAGATACGCAGTATTTT.

The rearrangement uses TRBV27 and TRBJ2-7; 9 nucleotides match TRBD1. The CDR3 totals 13 residues. Unmatched junction bases numbered 7, after V lost 6 bases and J lost 7 bases. Looked up from germline, CDR1 is MNHEY and CDR2 is SMNVEV (reference sequence). This CDR3 is CASSPGTGWEQYF. The CDR3 nucleotides are TGTGCCAGCAGCCCCGGGACAGGGTGGGAGCAGTACTTC.